What follows are 14 T cell receptor beta chains derived from one specimen sequenced in a study of cytomegalovirus exposure and HLA in healthy donors. The protocol was immunoSEQ multiplex PCR, while the TCRdb copy is restricted to in-frame clones and leaves out a portion. This sample has about 260,000 clones; about nine tenths occur once, and the top ten carry under 4%. Sample: PBMCs. These receptors were collected from a woman aged 25 to 45 in good health and CMV-seronegative.

V usage is TRBV2 and J usage is TRBJ2-7; TRBD2 matches at 7 bases. This CDR3 has 14 residues. From germline, CDR1 is SNHLY and CDR2 FYNNEI. V lost 3 bases, J lost 7 bases, and 9 bases stayed unmatched. This CDR3 is CASSERGGWGEQYF. CDR3 bases: TGTGCCAGCAGTGAGCGCGGGGGTTGGGGAGAGCAGTACTTC.

For this clone: The same CDR3 is also encoded by other DNA sequences in this sample. The chain combines TRBV27 with TRBJ2-7; D gene unclear. CDR1 and CDR2 from the germline V gene are MNHEY and SMNVEV (reference sequence). V lost 3 bases, J lost 4 bases, and 4 bases lay in between. CDR3 length: 11 residues. As DNA, the CDR3 is TGTGCCAGCAGTTTGGGGTACGAGCAGTACTTC. Protein: CASSLGYEQYF.

The gene calls are TRBV5-1 and TRBJ1-4, with 7 nucleotides matching TRBD1. This CDR3 region has 16 residues. J gave up 6 bases and V 6 bases, and 14 bases lay outside the gene matches. Germline-derived CDR1 and CDR2 are SGHRS and YFSETQ. CDR3 sequence: CASTHSITGADEKLFF. The CDR3 DNA follows: TGCGCCAGCACCCATTCCATCACAGGGGCTGATGAAAAACTGTTTTTT.

CDR3 bases: TGCGCCAGCAGCTTGGCCATGGAGACCCAGTACTTC. This codes for CASSLAMETQYF. The rearrangement links TRBV5-1 to TRBJ2-5; D ambiguous. Trimming cost V 0 bases and J 5 bases, with 5 bases left between them. This CDR3 has 12 residues. Germline V gives CDR1 SGHRS, CDR2 YFSETQ.

DNA of the CDR3: TGTGCCAGCAGCCCAGGAACTAACTATGGCTACACCTTC. Its protein product is CASSPGTNYGYTF. This chain joins TRBV9 and TRBJ1-2, with D unclear. The CDR3 sequence is 13 residues long. Germline V gene data show CDR1 as SGDLS and CDR2 as YYNGEE. V was trimmed by 4 bases and J by 0 bases, leaving 7 bases between them.

The gene calls are TRBV4-1 and TRBJ2-7, with 10 bases aligning to TRBD2. The junction had 5 bases not matched to a gene; V was cut back by 1 base and J by 2 bases. The germline V gene encodes CDR1 MGHRA and CDR2 YSYEKL. The CDR3 totals 16 residues. CDR3 bases: TGCGCCAGCAGCCAAGGAGGACTAGCGGATCCCTACGAGCAGTACTTC. It translates to CASSQGGLADPYEQYF.

The V call is TRBV5-1, the J call TRBJ2-7, with D perhaps assigned TRBD1 or TRBD2 (5 bases each). Germline lookup yields CDR1 SGHRS and CDR2 YFSETQ. This CDR3 is built from 15 residues. V lost 4 bases to trimming and J lost 6 bases, with 20 bases between them. CDR3 DNA sequence: TGCGCCAGCAGCGGCCAGACTGGGACCCATCCCGAGCAGTACTTC. Protein sequence: CASSGQTGTHPEQYF.

CDR3 region: CASSLGQGEQYF. In nucleotides, the CDR3 is TGCGCCAGCAGCTTGGGACAGGGCGAGCAGTACTTC. The chain carries TRBV4-3 and TRBJ2-7, with 9 bases lining up with TRBD1. The length of the CDR3 is 12 residues. CDR1 and CDR2 (germline): LGHNA, YSLEER. Trimming removed 5 bases from V and 6 bases from J; junction bases left unmatched: 2.

The chain employs TRBV5-1 and TRBJ2-2; D may be TRBD2 (5 bases). Germline CDR1 and CDR2: SGHRS and YFSETQ. V was trimmed by 4 bases and J by 5 bases, leaving 12 bases between them. This CDR3 contains 14 residues. The CDR3 DNA sequence: TGCGCCAGCAGCGACCGGGAAAGTACCGGGGAGCTGTTTTTT. This translates into CASSDRESTGELFF.

The chain has TRBV11-3 and TRBJ2-7, with D hard to call. Germline V gene sequence: CDR1 SGHNT, CDR2 YENEEA. With 1 base removed from V and 1 base from J, the gap between germline ends came to 8 bases. The CDR3 contains 14 residues. CDR3 nucleotide sequence: TGTGCCAGCAGCTTAGGGACGGGTTCCTACGAGCAGTACTTC. Residues: CASSLGTGSYEQYF.

The chain is built from TRBV7-6 and TRBJ2-7; either TRBD1 or TRBD2 may fit D (6 bases each). V was cut by 8 bases and J by 0 bases, with 14 bases left in between. The CDR3 runs 14 residues. Germline V lookup: CDR1 SGHVS, CDR2 FNYEAQ. CDR3 region: CASGGPPSSYEQYF. CDR3 sequence (DNA): TGTGCCAGCGGGGGGCCTCCATCCTCCTACGAGCAGTACTTC.

This rearrangement joins TRBV29-1 to TRBJ2-1; D not certain. Germline V lookup: CDR1 SQVTM, CDR2 ANQGSEA. CDR3 size: 11 residues. The V end lost 5 bases, the J end lost 9 bases, and 11 bases lay between the germline ends. In DNA form, the CDR3 reads TGCAGCGTTTGGTCTGGTGGTGAGCAGTTCTTC. Encoded protein: CSVWSGGEQFF.

The chain couples TRBV4-3 to TRBJ2-1, with 9 bases identical to TRBD2. The V gene end was trimmed by 2 bases and the J gene end by 0 bases; junction bases not matched to a gene: 11. Germline V lookup: CDR1 LGHNA, CDR2 YSLEER. This CDR3 has 19 amino acids. The chain's CDR3 is CASSQTSASGAASYNEQFF. DNA of the CDR3: TGCGCCAGCAGCCAAACTTCAGCTAGCGGGGCGGCCTCCTACAATGAGCAGTTCTTC.

The chain is built from TRBV14 and TRBJ2-7; tentative D call: TRBD2 (5 bases). Germline CDR1 SGHDN, CDR2 FVKESK. V gave up 6 bases and J gave up 6 bases, with 9 bases separating them. This CDR3 contains 11 residues. For the CDR3, the DNA is TGTGCCAGCAGTCTCGGAGGCGAGCAGTACTTC. It codes for CASSLGGEQYF.